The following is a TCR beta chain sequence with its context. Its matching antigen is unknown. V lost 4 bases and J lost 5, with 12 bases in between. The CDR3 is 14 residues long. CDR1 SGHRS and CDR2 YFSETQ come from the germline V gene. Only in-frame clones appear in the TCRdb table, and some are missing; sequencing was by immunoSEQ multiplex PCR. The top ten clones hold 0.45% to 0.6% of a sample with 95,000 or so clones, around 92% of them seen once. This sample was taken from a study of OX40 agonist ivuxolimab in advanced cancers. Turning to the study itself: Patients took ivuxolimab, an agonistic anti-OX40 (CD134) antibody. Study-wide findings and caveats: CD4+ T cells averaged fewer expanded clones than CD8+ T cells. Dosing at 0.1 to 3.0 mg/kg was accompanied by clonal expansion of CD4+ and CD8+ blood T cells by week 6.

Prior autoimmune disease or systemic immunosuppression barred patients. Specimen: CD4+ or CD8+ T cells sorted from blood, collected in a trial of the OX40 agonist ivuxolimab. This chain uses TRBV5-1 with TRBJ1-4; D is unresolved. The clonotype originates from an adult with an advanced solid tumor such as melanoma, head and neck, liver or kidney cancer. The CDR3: CASSPGRENEKLFF. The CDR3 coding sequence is TGCGCCAGCAGCCCCGGACGGGAGAATGAAAAACTGTTTTTT.